Shown below are 2 T cell receptor beta chains from a single sample sequenced in a study of blood T cell repertoires in COVID-19. Produced via immunoSEQ multiplex PCR; TCRdb's table is partial and in-frame only. The sample shows 70,000 to 100,000 clones, roughly 90% of them seen only once. Sequencing was done on a sample of peripheral blood. These receptors all stem from a man between 45 and 60 years old with COVID-19, enrolled during active disease.

V usage is TRBV9 and J usage is TRBJ1-6; 12 bases agree with TRBD1. Germline loops: CDR1 SGDLS, CDR2 YYNGEE. The CDR3 is 15 amino acids. The J segment lost 9 bases and the V segment lost 0 bases, leaving 1 base of the junction unmatched. The DNA for the CDR3 is TGTGCCAGCAGCGTAGTGGGACAGGGGGCTTCACCCCTCCACTTT. Translation: CASSVVGQGASPLHF.

The chain combines TRBV27 with TRBJ2-1; the D gene is possibly TRBD2 (7 bases). The ends were cut back, 1 base at V and 5 bases at J, with 9 bases in the middle. Germline CDR1 is MNHEY and CDR2 is SMNVEV (reference sequence). The CDR3 runs 14 residues. The CDR3 protein is CASSLWGGDNEQFF. CDR3 coding DNA: TGTGCCAGCAGTTTATGGGGGGGCGACAATGAGCAGTTCTTC.